These T cell receptor beta chains were read from a single sample in a study of cytomegalovirus exposure and HLA in healthy donors. Repertoires were generated with immunoSEQ multiplex PCR, while TCRdb's copy carries only in-frame clones and drops some. The profile shows around 230,000 clones, around 83% of them singletons. Sequencing was carried out using PBMCs. Receptor source: a girl aged 2 to 10 in good health and CMV-seronegative. The CDR3 runs from the conserved cysteine through the conserved F or W.

j_gene	v_gene	CDR3aa
TRBJ2-1	TRBV9	CASSVDPGGYNEQFF
TRBJ1-1	TRBV6-5	CASSWDPGDTEAFF
TRBJ2-5	TRBV9	CASSLWRGAEETQYF
TRBJ2-1	TRBV20-1	CSAKYAVGFF
TRBJ1-1	TRBV5-4	CASTSGGARVEAFF
TRBJ2-3	TRBV18	CASSPPKTSTDTQYF
TRBJ1-2	TRBV28	CASDSREGDYGYTF
TRBJ2-5	TRBV9	CASSVDLGEETQYF
TRBJ2-1	TRBV5-1	CASSRGKDEQFF
TRBJ2-5	TRBV6-5	CASKGGRGDQETQYF
.	TRBV2	CASSDQGTTYEQYF
TRBJ1-2	TRBV19	CASTPQGVGYGYTF
TRBJ2-5	TRBV19	CASSWAGARETQYF
TRBJ2-2	TRBV18	CASSPFQAGGGTGELFF
TRBJ2-7	TRBV4-1	CASSPATSRSHEQYF
TRBJ1-6	TRBV5-1	CASSLRDRGGNSPLHF
TRBJ1-2	TRBV7-9	CASSFRDRGNVNYGYTF
TRBJ1-6	TRBV2	CASEAGGSYNSPLHF
TRBJ1-4	TRBV30	CAWSLGVNEKLFF
TRBJ1-4	TRBV15	CATSRDPQATNEKLFF
TRBJ2-7	TRBV6-5	CASINPSSYEQYF
TRBJ2-5	TRBV7-2	CASSISAGATQETQYF
TRBJ1-1	TRBV4-1	CASSQDRLQIRDTEAFF
TRBJ1-5	TRBV7-8	CASSFGSGTGGSVSNQPQHF
TRBJ2-7	TRBV27	CASSQGPYEQYF
TRBJ1-6	TRBV5-1	CASSFRTGENSPLHF
TRBJ2-5	TRBV27	CASSFGPEAEPQYF
TRBJ2-7	TRBV21-1	CASSKNGGQSSYEQYF
TRBJ2-7	TRBV12-5	CASGPGQGSYEQYF
TRBJ2-7	TRBV11-2	CASSLDPSGRAWDEQYF
TRBJ1-5	TRBV19	CASSIGGNQPQHF
TRBJ1-5	TRBV6-6	CASTTWGQANQPQHF
TRBJ2-5	TRBV9	CASSETPLACETQYF
TRBJ2-7	TRBV6-1	CASSERTGGWNNYEQYF
TRBJ2-2	TRBV5-1	CASSLATSGIKRDTGELFF
TRBJ2-5	TRBV5-4	CASSIFDRNQETQYF
TRBJ2-2	TRBV30	CAWSPRGKTGELFF
TRBJ2-7	TRBV5-1	CASSFPLAGGNYEQYF
TRBJ1-3	TRBV6-6	CASSQNQGADTIYF
TRBJ1-1	TRBV21-1	CAISDRGGTEAFF